A selection of T cell receptor beta chains follows, all from one sample in a study of blood T cell repertoires in COVID-19. TCRdb's copy holds only in-frame clones and misses some; the assay was immunoSEQ multiplex PCR. The sample gives 230,000 or so clones, about 90% of which show up once; roughly 2% is in the top ten. The sample was peripheral blood. These receptors came from a man aged 35-49 years with active or convalescent COVID-19. Each CDR3 is given with its conserved first and last residue. A D gene is named only where the DNA matches it firmly. Rows give clone size only sometimes, using once, few, many, or a class for an expanded clone.

abundance,d_gene,j_gene,v_gene,CDR3nt,CDR3aa
-,TRBD2,TRBJ2-3,TRBV7-9,TGTGCCAGCAGCCTAGGACTAGCGGCAGATACGCAGTATTTT,CASSLGLAADTQYF
-,TRBD2,TRBJ2-3,TRBV10-3,TGTGCCATCAGTGAGTCGGGACTAGCGTTTGACACGCAGTATTTT,CAISESGLAFDTQYF
-,TRBD1,TRBJ1-1,TRBV5-1,TGCGCCAGCAGTTTACAGGGGCCGAACACTGAAGCTTTCTTT,CASSLQGPNTEAFF
-,TRBD1,TRBJ1-3,TRBV3-1/TRBV3-2,TGTGCCAGCAGCCCCCAAAGGACAGGGACCGGAAACACCATATATTTT,CASSPQRTGTGNTIYF
-,-,TRBJ2-1,TRBV7-9,TGTGCCAGCAGCTTCCTCCCCGATGAGCAGTTCTTC,CASSFLPDEQFF
once,-,TRBJ1-4,TRBV5-1,TGCGCCAGCAGCGTCCAGGGGACATCTGAAAAACTGTTTTTT,CASSVQGTSEKLFF
-,-,TRBJ1-5,TRBV19,TGTGCCAGTAGTACCGGTTTTAGCAATCAGCCCCAGCATTTT,CASSTGFSNQPQHF
-,-,TRBJ1-4,TRBV30,TGTGCCTGGAGTACGACAGGAGCAACTAATGAAAAACTGTTTTTT,CAWSTTGATNEKLFF
-,TRBD1,TRBJ1-3,TRBV5-4,TGTGCCAGCAGCCGGACGAACAGGGGAGGAAACACCATATATTTT,CASSRTNRGGNTIYF
-,-,TRBJ1-1,TRBV28,TGTGCCAGCCCCGGGCCCGAACGGCGGGAGACTGAAGCTTTCTTT,CASPGPERRETEAFF
-,TRBD1,TRBJ2-7,TRBV27,TGTGCCAGCAGCCTTCAGGGGGCGACGTACGAGCAGTACTTC,CASSLQGATYEQYF
-,-,TRBJ1-3,TRBV7-2,TGTGCCAGCAGCTTAAGCCGCAGGGCTGGAAACACCATATATTTT,CASSLSRRAGNTIYF
-,TRBD1,TRBJ1-5,TRBV6-4,TGTGCCAGCAGTGACTCGATATCACAGGGGACACAGCCCCAGCATTTT,CASSDSISQGTQPQHF
-,-,TRBJ1-1,TRBV27,TGTGCCAGCAGTTTATATGACAGCAACACTGAAGCTTTCTTT,CASSLYDSNTEAFF
once,-,TRBJ1-2,TRBV28,TGTGCCAGCAGTGGCCCGGGACACACTAGCTATGGCTACACCTTC,CASSGPGHTSYGYTF
-,-,TRBJ1-3,TRBV2,TGTGCCAGCAGTGGAGAAGACAGCACTGGAAACACCATATATTTT,CASSGEDSTGNTIYF
-,TRBD1,TRBJ1-5,TRBV12-5,TGTGCTAGTGGCCGCGACAGGGCCCAGCCCCAGCATTTT,CASGRDRAQPQHF
once,-,TRBJ2-3,TRBV7-7,TGTGCCAGCAGCTTGGGGCTAGCGATGGATACGCAGTATTTT,CASSLGLAMDTQYF
-,-,TRBJ2-1,TRBV29-1,TGCAGCGTTGCCCAGGGAGGCAATGAGCAGTTCTTC,CSVAQGGNEQFF
once,-,TRBJ1-3,TRBV2,TGTGCCAGCAGGACCACTAACTCTGGAAACACCATATATTTT,CASRTTNSGNTIYF
-,TRBD1,TRBJ1-4,TRBV5-1,TGCGCCAGCAGCTCTAATGGACAGGGGAGTAATGAAAAACTGTTTTTT,CASSSNGQGSNEKLFF
few,-,TRBJ1-2,TRBV5-4,TGTGCCAGCAGCCTTCGACAGAGACCCTATGGCTACACCTTC,CASSLRQRPYGYTF
-,-,TRBJ2-2,TRBV7-3,TGTGCCAGCAGCCAGACGACTGGTCGCCCCCCCGGGGAGCTGTTTTTT,CASSQTTGRPPGELFF
-,-,TRBJ1-1,TRBV20-1,TGCAGTGCTAGTTGGCAGGGGAACACTGAAGCTTTCTTT,CSASWQGNTEAFF
-,TRBD1,TRBJ1-2,TRBV27,TGTGCCAGCAGTTTCGACAGGGGACTTAACTATGGCTACACCTTC,CASSFDRGLNYGYTF
once,-,TRBJ2-7,TRBV28,TGTGCCAGCAGAAGGAAGACATCAGGGTCCTACGAGCAGTACTTC,CASRRKTSGSYEQYF
-,-,TRBJ1-2,TRBV29-1,TGCAGCGTCCCAGGGAGGGGGAACTATGGCTACACCTTC,CSVPGRGNYGYTF
-,TRBD1,TRBJ2-7,TRBV7-9,TGTGCCAGCAGCTTCGGACAGGGGTACGAGCAGTACTTC,CASSFGQGYEQYF
-,-,TRBJ2-3,TRBV7-6,TGTGCCAGCAGCTTATCAACCTACCACACAGATACGCAGTATTTT,CASSLSTYHTDTQYF
few,-,TRBJ2-1,TRBV18,TGTGCCAGCTCACCACCGAGTTTTAGCTCCTACAATGAGCAGTTCTTC,CASSPPSFSSYNEQFF
-,-,TRBJ1-3,TRBV28,TGTGCCAGCAGTTATACAGGGAATAGAAACACCATATATTTT,CASSYTGNRNTIYF